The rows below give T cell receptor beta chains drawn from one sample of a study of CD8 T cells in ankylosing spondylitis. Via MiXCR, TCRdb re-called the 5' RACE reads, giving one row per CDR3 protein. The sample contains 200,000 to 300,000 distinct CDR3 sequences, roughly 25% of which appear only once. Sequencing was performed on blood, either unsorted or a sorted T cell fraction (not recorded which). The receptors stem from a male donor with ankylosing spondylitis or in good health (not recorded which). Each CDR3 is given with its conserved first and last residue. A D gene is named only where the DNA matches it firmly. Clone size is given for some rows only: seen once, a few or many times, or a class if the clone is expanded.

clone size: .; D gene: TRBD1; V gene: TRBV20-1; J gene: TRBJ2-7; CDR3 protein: CSARDGGQGDSYEQYF; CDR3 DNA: TGCAGTGCTAGAGATGGGGGACAGGGCGACTCCTACGAGCAGTACTTC
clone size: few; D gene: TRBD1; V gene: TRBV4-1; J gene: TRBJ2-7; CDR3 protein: CASSQGTRDRGREQYF; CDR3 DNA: TGCGCCAGCAGCCAAGGCACCCGGGACAGGGGAAGAGAGCAGTACTTC
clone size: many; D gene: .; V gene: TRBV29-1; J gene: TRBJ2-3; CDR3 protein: CSVLSGFGDTQYF; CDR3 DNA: TGCAGCGTTCTATCAGGGTTCGGAGATACGCAGTATTTT
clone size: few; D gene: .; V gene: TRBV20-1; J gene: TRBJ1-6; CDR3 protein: CSAKLQGLSPLHF; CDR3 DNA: TGCAGTGCCAAGCTCCAAGGCCTTTCACCCCTCCACTTT
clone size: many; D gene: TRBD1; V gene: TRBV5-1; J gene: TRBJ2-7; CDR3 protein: CASSPRTGGYEQYF; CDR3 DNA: TGCGCCAGCAGCCCAAGGACAGGGGGCTACGAGCAGTACTTC
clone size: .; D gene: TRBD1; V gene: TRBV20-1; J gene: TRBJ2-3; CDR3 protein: CSTHRGWGTDTQYF; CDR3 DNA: TGCAGTACCCACAGGGGTTGGGGCACAGATACGCAGTATTTT
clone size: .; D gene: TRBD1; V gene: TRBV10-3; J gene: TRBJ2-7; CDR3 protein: CAIRDSLREQYF; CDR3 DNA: TGTGCCATCCGGGACAGCCTTAGGGAGCAGTACTTC
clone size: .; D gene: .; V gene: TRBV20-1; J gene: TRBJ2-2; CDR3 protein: CSAPEGGGTGELFF; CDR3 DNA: TGCAGTGCTCCTGAGGGGGGTGGGACCGGGGAGCTGTTTTTT
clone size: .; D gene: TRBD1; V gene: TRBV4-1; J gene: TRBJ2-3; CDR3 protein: CASSQFGVRGGQEYF; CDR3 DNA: TGCGCCAGCAGCCAATTCGGTGTACGAGGGGGCCAAGAGTATTTT
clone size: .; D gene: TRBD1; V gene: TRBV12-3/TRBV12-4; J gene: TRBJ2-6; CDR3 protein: CTSSFSPGQTVSGANVLTF; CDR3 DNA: TGTACCAGCAGTTTTAGTCCGGGACAGACAGTCTCTGGGGCCAACGTCCTGACTTTC
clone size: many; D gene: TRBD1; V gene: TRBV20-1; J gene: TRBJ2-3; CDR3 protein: CSARPGTEYTDTQYF; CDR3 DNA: TGCAGTGCTCGGCCCGGGACAGAGTACACAGATACGCAGTATTTT
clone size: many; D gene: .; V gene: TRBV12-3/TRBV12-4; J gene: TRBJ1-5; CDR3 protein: CASKKGVALNSNQPQHF; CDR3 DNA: TGTGCCAGCAAAAAGGGGGTTGCCCTCAATAGCAATCAGCCCCAGCATTTT